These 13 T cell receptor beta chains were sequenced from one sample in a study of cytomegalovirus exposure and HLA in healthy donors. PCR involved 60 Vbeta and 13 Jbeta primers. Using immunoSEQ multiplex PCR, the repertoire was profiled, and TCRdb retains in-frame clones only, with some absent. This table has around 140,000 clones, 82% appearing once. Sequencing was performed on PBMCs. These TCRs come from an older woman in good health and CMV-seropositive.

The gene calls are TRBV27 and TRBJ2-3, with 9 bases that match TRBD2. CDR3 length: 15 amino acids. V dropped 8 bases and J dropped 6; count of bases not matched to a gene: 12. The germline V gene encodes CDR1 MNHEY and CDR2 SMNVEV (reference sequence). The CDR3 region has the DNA TGTGCCAGCCGACTGGCGGGAGGGCCGGGTGATACGCAGTATTTT. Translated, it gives CASRLAGGPGDTQYF.

The CDR3 spells CASSVELSSHEQFF. CDR3 bases: TGTGCCAGCAGCGTAGAACTGAGTTCCCATGAGCAGTTCTTC. The rearrangement joins TRBV9 to TRBJ2-1; D gene unclear. Per germline, CDR1 SGDLS and CDR2 YYNGEE. The ends were cut back, 0 bases at V and 8 bases at J, with 12 bases in the middle. The length of the CDR3 is 14 residues.

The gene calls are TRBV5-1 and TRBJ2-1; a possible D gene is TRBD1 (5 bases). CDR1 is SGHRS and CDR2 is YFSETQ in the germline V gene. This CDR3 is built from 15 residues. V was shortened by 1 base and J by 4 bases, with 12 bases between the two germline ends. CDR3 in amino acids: CASSLPAPGYNEQFF. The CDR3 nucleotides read TGCGCCAGCAGCTTGCCCGCACCAGGGTACAATGAGCAGTTCTTC.

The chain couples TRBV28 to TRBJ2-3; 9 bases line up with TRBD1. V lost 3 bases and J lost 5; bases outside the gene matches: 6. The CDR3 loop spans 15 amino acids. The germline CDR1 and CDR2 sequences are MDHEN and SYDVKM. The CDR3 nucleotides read TGTGCCAGCAGTTTCATGGACAGGGGCGGAGATACGCAGTATTTT. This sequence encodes CASSFMDRGGDTQYF.

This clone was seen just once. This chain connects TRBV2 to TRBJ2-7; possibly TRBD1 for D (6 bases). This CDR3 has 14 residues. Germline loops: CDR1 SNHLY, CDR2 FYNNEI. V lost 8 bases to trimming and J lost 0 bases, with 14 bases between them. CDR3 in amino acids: CASQQGVGSYEQYF. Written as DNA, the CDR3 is TGTGCCAGCCAACAGGGAGTGGGCTCCTACGAGCAGTACTTC.

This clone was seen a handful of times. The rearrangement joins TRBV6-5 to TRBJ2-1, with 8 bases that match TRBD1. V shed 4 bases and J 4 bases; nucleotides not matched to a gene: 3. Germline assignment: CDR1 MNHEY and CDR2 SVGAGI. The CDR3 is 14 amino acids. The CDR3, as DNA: TGTGCCAGCAGTTCGAGGACAGGGTACAATGAGCAGTTCTTC. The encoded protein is CASSSRTGYNEQFF.

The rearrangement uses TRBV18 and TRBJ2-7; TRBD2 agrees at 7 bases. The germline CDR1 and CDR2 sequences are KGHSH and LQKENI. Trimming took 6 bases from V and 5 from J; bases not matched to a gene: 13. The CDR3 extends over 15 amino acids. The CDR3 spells CASSRRGVGLDEQYF. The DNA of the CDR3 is TGTGCCAGCTCGCGACGGGGTGTAGGACTAGACGAGCAGTACTTC.

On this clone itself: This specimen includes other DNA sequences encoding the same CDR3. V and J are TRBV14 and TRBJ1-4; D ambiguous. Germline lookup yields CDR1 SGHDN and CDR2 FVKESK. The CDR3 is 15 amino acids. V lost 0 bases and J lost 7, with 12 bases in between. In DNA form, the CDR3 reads TGTGCCAGCAGCCAAGATCGAAGTAGTGTTGAAAAACTGTTTTTT. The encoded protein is CASSQDRSSVEKLFF.

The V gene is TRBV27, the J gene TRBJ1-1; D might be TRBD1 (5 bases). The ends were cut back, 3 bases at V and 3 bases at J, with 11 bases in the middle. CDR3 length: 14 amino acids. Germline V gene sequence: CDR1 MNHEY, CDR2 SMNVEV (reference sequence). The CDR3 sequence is CASSFGGLDTEAFF. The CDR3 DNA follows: TGTGCCAGCAGTTTCGGGGGGTTGGACACTGAAGCTTTCTTT.

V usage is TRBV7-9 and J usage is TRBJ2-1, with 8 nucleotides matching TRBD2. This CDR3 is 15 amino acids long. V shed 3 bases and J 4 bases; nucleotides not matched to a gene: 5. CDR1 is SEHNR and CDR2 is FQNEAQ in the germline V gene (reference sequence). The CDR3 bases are TGTGCCAGCAGCTTCCCGAGCGGGAGTTACAATGAGCAGTTCTTC. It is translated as CASSFPSGSYNEQFF.

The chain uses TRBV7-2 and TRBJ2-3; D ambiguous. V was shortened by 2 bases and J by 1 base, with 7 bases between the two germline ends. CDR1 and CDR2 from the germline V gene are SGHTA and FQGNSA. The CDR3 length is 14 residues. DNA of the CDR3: TGTGCCAGCAGCTTACCACTCCGCACAGATACGCAGTATTTT. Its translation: CASSLPLRTDTQYF.

CDR3 region: CASAPGTTHNEQFF. CDR3 DNA sequence: TGTGCCAGCGCTCCGGGGACTACCCATAATGAGCAGTTCTTC. The chain links TRBV6-6 to TRBJ2-1, with TRBD2 matching 7 bases. The germline CDR1 and CDR2 sequences are MNHNY and SVGAGI (reference sequence). The CDR3 extends over 14 amino acids. Trimming took 8 bases from V and 7 from J; bases not matched to a gene: 11.

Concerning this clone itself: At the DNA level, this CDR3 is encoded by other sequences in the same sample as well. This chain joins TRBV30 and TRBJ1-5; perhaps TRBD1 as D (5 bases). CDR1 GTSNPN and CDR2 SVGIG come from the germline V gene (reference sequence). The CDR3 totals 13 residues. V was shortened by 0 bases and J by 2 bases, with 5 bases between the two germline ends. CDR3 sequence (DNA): TGTGCCTGGAGTGTACAGGGCAATCAGCCCCAGCATTTT. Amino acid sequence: CAWSVQGNQPQHF.